This entry concerns a single T cell receptor beta chain. The authors reverse transcribed roughly 0.5 to 1 ug RNA with random hexamers. TCR beta CDR3 was amplified by immunoSEQ covering 54 Vbeta and 13 Jbeta. MiXCR, run by TCRdb on the immunoSEQ multiplex PCR reads, gives a single entry per CDR3 protein. The sample has about 190,000 distinct CDR3 sequences; about 94% are singletons. The data were obtained in a study of CD8 T cells in Susac syndrome. TCR beta from blood CD8+ and CD4+ T cells was sequenced. The diagnostic criteria were recently defined, and patients with Susac syndrome met them for definite or probable disease. Negative isolation yielded CD8+ and CD4+ T cells; FACS enriched TEMRA cells. The sequencing sample was made of CD4+ T cells from PBMCs. This clonotype was sampled from a human donor with Susac syndrome.

The CDR3 DNA reads as TGTGCCAGCAGCTTGGTATCGGAAGGAGTTCACACAGATACGCAGTATTTT. This sequence encodes CASSLVSEGVHTDTQYF. The chain combines TRBV5-6 with TRBJ2-3; D is ambiguous. CDR1 and CDR2 (germline): SGHDT, YYEEEE. The CDR3 is made up of 17 amino acids. Between the trimmed V and J ends, which lost 0 bases and 2 bases, there was a span of 16 bases.